The sequence of this T cell receptor beta chain was determined in a study of cytotoxic CD8 clonotypes in ibrutinib-treated CLL. Study background: Response samples were taken after a median of approximately 11 months on treatment, range 6 to 36.

Comments on this clone: What it binds is not known.

The CDR3 extends over 16 amino acids. CDR1 SGHAT and CDR2 FQDESV come from the germline V gene (reference sequence). Deletions cut 5 bases from V and 0 bases from J, with 13 bases between. The protocol was immunoSEQ multiplex PCR, while the TCRdb copy is restricted to in-frame clones and leaves out a portion. The sample shows over 150,000 clones, more than 65% of them seen only once. Findings and caveats of the study: There were differences in sampling times between sustained-remission and progressing patients.

The TCR was taken from a human donor with chronic lymphocytic leukemia. The J gene is TRBJ2-2, the V gene TRBV11-1, with D possibly TRBD2 on 7 matching bases. Sequencing was performed on PBMCs, taken after 12 months of ibrutinib treatment. The CDR3 bases are TGTGCCAGCAGCCCGGGGGGCTTTTCGAACACCGGGGAGCTGTTTTTT. Amino acid sequence: CASSPGGFSNTGELFF.